The source of this T cell receptor (beta chain) is a study of cytomegalovirus exposure and HLA in healthy donors. The study ran its PCR with 60 Vbeta and 13 Jbeta primers. Here immunoSEQ multiplex PCR was the method, and the copy in TCRdb shows in-frame clones only, minus some. The profile shows about 170,000 clones, 60% to 85% of them singletons. Per the germline V gene, CDR1 is SGHRS and CDR2 is YFSETQ. This CDR3 has 14 residues. This chain joins TRBV5-1 and TRBJ2-5; 7 bases fit TRBD1. The DNA end is a closer match to TRBJ2-7, so the J assignment may be wrong. Sequencing was performed on PBMCs. The source of this sequence is a female donor in good health and CMV-seronegative. The CDR3 DNA follows: TGCGCCAGCAGCGGGGGACAGAGCTCCTACGAGCAGTACTTC. Its protein product is CASSGGQSSYEQYF.